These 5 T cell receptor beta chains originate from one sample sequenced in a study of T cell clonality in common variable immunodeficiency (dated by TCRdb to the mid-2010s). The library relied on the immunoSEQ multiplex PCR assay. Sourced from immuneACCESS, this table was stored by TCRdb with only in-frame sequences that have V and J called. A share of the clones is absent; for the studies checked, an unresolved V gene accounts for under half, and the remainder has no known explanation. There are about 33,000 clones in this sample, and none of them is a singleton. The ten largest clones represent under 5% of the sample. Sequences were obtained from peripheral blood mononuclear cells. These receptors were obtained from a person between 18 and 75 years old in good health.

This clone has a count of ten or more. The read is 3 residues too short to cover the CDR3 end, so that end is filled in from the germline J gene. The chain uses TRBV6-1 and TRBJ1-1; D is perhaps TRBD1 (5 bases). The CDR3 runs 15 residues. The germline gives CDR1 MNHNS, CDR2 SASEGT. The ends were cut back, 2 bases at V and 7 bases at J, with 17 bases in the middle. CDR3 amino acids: CASSERELARGEAFF. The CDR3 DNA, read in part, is TGTGCCAGCAGTGAACGGGAACTGGCGAGGGGTGAA.

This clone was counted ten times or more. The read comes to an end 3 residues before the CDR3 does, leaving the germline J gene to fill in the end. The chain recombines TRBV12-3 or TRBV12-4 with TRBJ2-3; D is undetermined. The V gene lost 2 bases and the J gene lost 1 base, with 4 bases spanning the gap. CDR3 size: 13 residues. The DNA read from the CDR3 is TGTGCCAGCAGTTTATCAGGCACAGATACG. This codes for CASSLSGTDT. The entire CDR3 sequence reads CASSLSGTDTQYF.

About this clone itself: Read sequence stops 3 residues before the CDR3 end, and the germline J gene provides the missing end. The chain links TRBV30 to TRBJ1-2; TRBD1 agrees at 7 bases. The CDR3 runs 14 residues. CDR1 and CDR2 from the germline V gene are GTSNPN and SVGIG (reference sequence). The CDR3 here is CAWTFGGGYNDYTF. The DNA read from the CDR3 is TGTGCCTGGACCTTCGGAGGGGGCTACAATGAC.

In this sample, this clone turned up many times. The DNA read from the CDR3 is TGTGCCAGCAGCACGACAGGGGGCAGAAACGAG. This sequence encodes CASSTTGGRNE. The full CDR3 protein reads CASSTTGGRNEQYF. This chain joins TRBV7-3 and TRBJ2-7, with TRBD1 matching 10 bases. The read stops 3 residues short of the end of the CDR3; the missing end is completed from the germline J gene. Looked up from germline, CDR1 is SGHTA and CDR2 is FQGTGA. V dropped 5 bases and J dropped 5; count of bases not matched to a gene: 6. This CDR3 has 14 residues.

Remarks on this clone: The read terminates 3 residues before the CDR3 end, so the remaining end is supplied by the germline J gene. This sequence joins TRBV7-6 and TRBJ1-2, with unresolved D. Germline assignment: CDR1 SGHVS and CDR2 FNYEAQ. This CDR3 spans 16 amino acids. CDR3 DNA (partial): TGTGCCAGCAGCTTAGCGCGGACTAGCGGGAGAGTTGAG. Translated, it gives CASSLARTSGRVE. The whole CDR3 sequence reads CASSLARTSGRVEYTF.